Following are 7 T cell receptor beta chains from one sample sequenced in a study of blood T cells in healthy people across ages. PCR was performed a second time for about 7 to 11 cycles using a sample-barcoded 5' primer and a J-beta primer mix. TCRdb re-called the 5' RACE reads with MiXCR, one entry per CDR3 protein. Among 1,300,000 or so distinct CDR3 sequences listed, almost 60% were seen once. The sequenced sample consisted of blood. The receptor set was obtained from a man between 18 and 35 years old in good health.

The rearrangement joins TRBV11-2 to TRBJ1-1; no definite D call. The length of the CDR3 is 12 residues. CDR1 is SGHAT and CDR2 is FQNNGV in the germline V gene. Trimming took 2 bases from V and 7 from J, leaving 8 bases between them. CDR3 in amino acids: CASSLTVVEAFF. The CDR3 coding sequence is TGTGCCAGCAGCTTAACGGTTGTTGAAGCTTTCTTT.

This clonotype was counted only a few times. The gene calls are TRBV7-9 and TRBJ1-2; D perhaps matches TRBD1 (5 bases). Germline V gene lookup returns CDR1 SEHNR and CDR2 FQNEAQ (reference sequence). The CDR3 runs to 14 residues. Trimming pared 5 bases from V and 3 bases from J, leaving 13 bases between. DNA for the CDR3: TGTGCCAGCAGCAGGAGGGACGGCTACTATGGCTACACCTTC. Its protein is CASSRRDGYYGYTF. The variable domain in full, completed from reference TRBV7-9 and TRBJ1-2, reads DTGVSQNPRHKITKRGQNVTFRCDPISEHNRLYWYRQTLGQGPEFLTYFQNEAQLEKSRLLSDRFSAERPKGSFSTLEIQRTEQGDSAMYLCASSRRDGYYGYTFGSGTRLTVV.

The chain combines TRBV25-1 with TRBJ2-1; maybe TRBD2 (6 bases). Trimming took off 1 base at V and 5 bases at J, with 15 bases between the two ends. Germline V CDR1 and CDR2: MGHDK, SYGVNS. The CDR3 runs to 16 residues. In DNA, the CDR3 is TGTGCCAGCAGTGAATTGGGGACTTTAGGGGACAATGAGCAGTTCTTC. The encoded protein is CASSELGTLGDNEQFF.

This chain links TRBV5-1 with TRBJ2-7, with 9 bases aligning to TRBD1. Trimming took 7 bases from V and 2 from J; bases not matched to a gene: 7. The CDR3 sequence is 14 residues long. CDR1 is SGHRS, CDR2 YFSETQ, per germline. The CDR3 here is CASGTGQNTYEQYF. DNA for the CDR3: TGCGCCAGCGGGACAGGGCAAAACACCTACGAGCAGTACTTC.

Here the CDR3 DNA reads TGTGCCAGCTCGACCGCCAGGGGGTCGGGTGAGCAGTTCTTC. Protein product: CASSTARGSGEQFF. The chain couples TRBV6-6 to TRBJ2-1, with 7 positions matching TRBD1. CDR1 is MNHNY, CDR2 SVGAGI, per germline (reference sequence). Trimming at V came to 8 bases and at J to 9 bases, leaving 13 bases not matched to a gene. The CDR3 is 14 residues long.

In DNA form, the CDR3 reads TGTGCCAGCAGCGGAGTGGCGACCCATCCGTATTTT. Amino acids: CASSGVATHPYF. This chain connects TRBV9 to TRBJ2-3; D is unresolved. Germline CDR1 is SGDLS and CDR2 is YYNGEE. The V and J ends lost 3 bases and 14 bases respectively, with 16 bases between them. This CDR3 has 12 residues.

The chain has TRBV5-1 and TRBJ2-5; the D is unclear. V lost 1 base and J lost 5, with 12 bases in between. Per germline, CDR1 SGHRS and CDR2 YFSETQ. The CDR3 length is 14 residues. CDR3 loop: CASSLMGGWETQYF. The CDR3 coding sequence is TGCGCCAGCAGCTTGATGGGCGGTTGGGAGACCCAGTACTTC.